The 2 T cell receptor beta chains below come from one sample, sequenced in a study of cytomegalovirus exposure and HLA in healthy donors. This table comes from immunoSEQ multiplex PCR, and its TCRdb copy is limited to in-frame clones, with some not included. The data hold 98,000 or so clones, with around 85% observed a single time. Material for sequencing was PBMCs. These receptors were collected from a woman aged 18-29 years in good health and CMV-seronegative.

This chain connects TRBV28 to TRBJ2-7; 12 nucleotides align to TRBD2. The CDR3 consists of 14 residues. CDR1 is MDHEN, CDR2 SYDVKM, per germline. V was pared by 7 bases and J by 4 bases, with 5 bases of the junction left unmatched. CDR3 DNA: TGTGCCAGCAAGACTAGCGGGGGCCAGTACGAGCAGTACTTC. This gives the protein CASKTSGGQYEQYF. The whole variable domain, filled in from reference TRBV28 and TRBJ2-7, reads DVKVTQSSRYLVKRTGEKVFLECVQDMDHENMFWYRQDPGLGLRLIYFSYDVKMKEKGDIPEGYSVSREKKERFSLILESASTNQTSMYLCASKTSGGQYEQYFGPGTRLTVT.

The chain joins TRBV19 to TRBJ2-7, with TRBD1 matching 7 bases. Germline CDR1 is LNHDA and CDR2 is SQIVND (reference sequence). The CDR3 sequence is 13 residues long. The junction had 4 bases not matched to a gene; V was cut back by 6 bases and J by 2 bases. CDR3 loop: CASRGDRTYEQYF. In nucleotides, the CDR3 is TGTGCCAGTAGGGGGGACAGAACCTACGAGCAGTACTTC.